A selection of T cell receptor beta chains follows, all from one sample in a study of follicular helper T cells after annual influenza vaccination. The method was immunoSEQ multiplex PCR; TCRdb's version includes in-frame clones alone and lacks a portion of them. This sample has approximately 5,000 clones, with roughly 84% found just once. The specimen comprised CXCR5+ CD38- circulating T follicular helper cells from blood, sampled 7 days after influenza vaccination. These TCRs come from an adult who received the influenza vaccine. Both conserved end residues are part of each CDR3. The order of the fields is V gene, J gene, D gene, clone size, CDR3 protein. A D gene is named only where the DNA matches it firmly. Clone size appears in some rows only: once, few, many, or a class for an expanded clone.

TRBV5-1	TRBJ2-6	TRBD2	once	CASSLAIGEGFSGANVLTF
TRBV10-3	TRBJ1-3	NA	NA	CAISEAGVSGNTIYF
TRBV28	TRBJ1-2	TRBD1	once	CASRRRQGANYGYTF
TRBV29-1	TRBJ2-7	TRBD1	NA	CSVATGTGTLYEQYF
TRBV6-1	TRBJ1-3	NA	NA	CASGFGAGNTIYF
TRBV9	TRBJ1-3	TRBD1	NA	CASSFGTENTIYF
TRBV11-2	TRBJ2-5	NA	NA	CASSLGQGWETQYF
TRBV18	TRBJ2-3	TRBD2	NA	CASSSPTSGGSTDTQYF
TRBV4-2	TRBJ2-1	NA	NA	CASSHFRDPPYNEQFF
TRBV9	TRBJ1-2	NA	NA	CASSAGTTTNYGYTF
TRBV5-1	TRBJ2-3	NA	NA	CASSDLTRSTDTQYF
TRBV4-3	TRBJ2-3	NA	NA	CLSTDTQYF
TRBV29-1	TRBJ1-4	TRBD1	NA	CSVRRGSNEKLFF
TRBV5-4	TRBJ2-5	TRBD2	NA	CASSMGLAGLETQYF
TRBV5-4	TRBJ2-7	TRBD2	NA	CASSLESGTSYEQYF
TRBV5-1	TRBJ1-4	TRBD1	NA	CASSLGVDRGREKLFF
TRBV10-3	TRBJ2-2	NA	NA	CATTDKPNTGELFF
TRBV28	TRBJ1-2	NA	NA	CASSQTPPSNGYTF
TRBV6-5	TRBJ2-5	NA	NA	CASMGAWETQYF
TRBV5-5	TRBJ2-3	TRBD2	NA	CASSDGLADTDTQYF
TRBV13	TRBJ2-5	NA	NA	CASSLGRGEETQYF
TRBV29-1	TRBJ2-7	TRBD2	NA	CSVRPSSGRTNEQYF
TRBV19	TRBJ2-2	NA	NA	CAVASLGGTGELFF
TRBV4-3	TRBJ2-1	TRBD2	once	CASSQGGTRSYNEQFF
TRBV28	TRBJ2-1	NA	NA	CASTSWAVSYNEQFF
TRBV7-3	TRBJ2-2	NA	NA	CASSPGTENTGELFF
TRBV2	TRBJ1-2	NA	NA	CASSELDNGYTF
TRBV14	TRBJ2-4	NA	few	CASSQAAWVIQYF
TRBV28	TRBJ2-2	TRBD1	once	CASSTPGGWDTGELFF
TRBV18	NA	TRBD2	NA	CASSQREDYEQYF
TRBV19	TRBJ1-2	NA	NA	CASMEGRWIGYTF
TRBV7-2	TRBJ1-3	NA	NA	CASSSGRLSSGNTIYF
TRBV7-2	TRBJ2-3	NA	NA	CASTRSSGRGEYTQYF
TRBV2	TRBJ1-2	NA	NA	CASSADLGANYGYTF
TRBV5-1	TRBJ2-7	NA	NA	CASSMAGTYEQYF
TRBV5-6	TRBJ2-1	TRBD2	once	CASSLAGAGGPREQFF
TRBV2	TRBJ1-4	NA	NA	CASSFSGKLFF
TRBV28	TRBJ1-2	NA	NA	CAMRGDYGYTF
TRBV19	TRBJ1-1	TRBD1	once	CASSTSTGQMNTEAFF
TRBV6-1	TRBJ1-1	NA	NA	CASSEVGAAFF
TRBV9	TRBJ1-1	NA	once	CASSVAGRATEAFF
TRBV15	TRBJ2-7	NA	NA	CATSRDLTDYEQYF
TRBV5-4	TRBJ2-2	NA	NA	CASSRDFDGELFF
TRBV7-6	TRBJ2-1	NA	NA	CASSLVDSHEQFF
TRBV27	TRBJ1-2	NA	NA	CASSPGINYGYTF
TRBV6-1	TRBJ2-7	TRBD1	NA	CASSGTGKSYEQYF
TRBV7-9	TRBJ1-3	NA	NA	CASNSPGGSGNTIYF
TRBV10-1	TRBJ2-3	NA	NA	CASSRGRTDTQYF
TRBV29-1	TRBJ1-1	NA	NA	CSVAKGLEAFF
TRBV14	TRBJ2-3	TRBD2	once	CASSQFPLAAGGYTDTQYF
TRBV18	TRBJ2-1	TRBD2	NA	CASSPLAGGYNEQFF
TRBV9	TRBJ2-3	NA	NA	CASSLGPDTQYF
TRBV7-9	TRBJ1-3	NA	NA	CASSLEGLAMSSGNTIYF
TRBV15	TRBJ2-1	NA	once	CATSRDRFGGGAYFF
TRBV9	TRBJ1-1	NA	NA	CASSVDGNTEAFF
TRBV30	TRBJ2-1	NA	NA	CAWSEFGGGPYNEQFF
TRBV30	TRBJ2-4	NA	NA	CASTSGGKGDIQYF
TRBV10-2	TRBJ2-5	TRBD2	once	CASRGLAGETQYF
TRBV11-3	TRBJ1-1	TRBD1	NA	CASSQGQGLISEAFF